The subject of this entry is one T cell receptor (beta chain). Deletions cut 5 bases from V and 7 bases from J, with 11 bases between. This CDR3 is 12 amino acids long. Germline V gives CDR1 MGHRA, CDR2 YSYEKL. Clones were read by immunoSEQ multiplex PCR, and TCRdb kept only the in-frame ones, dropping some. The table has about 140,000 clones, 80% to 95% seen once; the top ten hold roughly 1.2%. These data originate in a study of T cell responses to AZD1222 COVID-19 vaccine. The source is an adult who received the AZD1222 COVID-19 vaccine. This chain uses TRBV4-1 with TRBJ1-1; D gene ambiguous. The sequences come from peripheral blood, collected 28 days after the second AZD1222 dose. The CDR3 coding sequence is TGCGCCAGCAGCTCCCCCCGGAGTGAAGCTTTCTTT. It specifies CASSSPRSEAFF.